This entry lists 8 T cell receptor beta chains sequenced from one sample in a study of blood T cell repertoires in COVID-19. Generated by immunoSEQ multiplex PCR, the TCRdb table keeps only in-frame clones and is missing some. The sample holds about 120,000 clones, roughly four fifths seen once. The sequenced sample consisted of peripheral blood. These TCRs come from a man in his thirties or forties with COVID-19, enrolled during active disease.

V usage is TRBV11-3 and J usage is TRBJ2-5; D may be TRBD2 (5 bases). Germline loops: CDR1 SGHNT, CDR2 YENEEA. V was pared by 8 bases and J by 5 bases, with 12 bases between. The CDR3 loop spans 12 amino acids. The CDR3 DNA sequence: TGTGCCAGCTCTAGCCCCTCGGAGACCCAGTACTTC. Its translation is CASSSPSETQYF.

The chain is built from TRBV27 and TRBJ2-1; 7 bases are shared with TRBD1. Germline V gene sequence: CDR1 MNHEY, CDR2 SMNVEV (reference sequence). This CDR3 spans 21 amino acids. J gave up 1 base and V 4 bases, and 22 bases lay outside the gene matches. In DNA form, the CDR3 reads TGTGCCAGCAGTTCCAACCCCTTTACAGGGGCGGTTATTGATTCCTACAATGAGCAGTTCTTC. Translated: CASSSNPFTGAVIDSYNEQFF.

Only one count was recorded for this clone. The V and J genes are TRBV27 and TRBJ2-1; 10 bases map to TRBD2. The J segment lost 0 bases and the V segment lost 4 bases, leaving 6 bases of the junction unmatched. The CDR3 consists of 17 residues. Germline V gene data show CDR1 as MNHEY and CDR2 as SMNVEV (reference sequence). The CDR3 sequence: CASSSTIAGGSYNEQFF. As DNA, the CDR3 is TGTGCCAGCAGTTCTACAATAGCGGGGGGCTCCTACAATGAGCAGTTCTTC.

The gene calls are TRBV2 and TRBJ2-7; 8 nucleotides match TRBD1. This CDR3 comprises 14 residues. Losses at the gene ends were 4 bases for V and 2 bases for J; bases not matched to a gene: 4. Germline loops: CDR1 SNHLY, CDR2 FYNNEI. Here the CDR3 reads CASSAQGAAYEQYF. In nucleotides, the CDR3 is TGTGCCAGCAGTGCCCAGGGGGCCGCCTACGAGCAGTACTTC.

The J gene is TRBJ2-5, the V gene TRBV7-9, with D uncertain. The CDR3 spans 16 residues. The V gene's germline CDR1 is SEHNR and CDR2 FQNEAQ (reference sequence). V shed 2 bases and J shed 2 bases, with 15 bases lying between them. CDR3: CASSLNDPAEQETQYF. CDR3 sequence (DNA): TGTGCCAGCAGCTTAAATGACCCGGCGGAACAAGAGACCCAGTACTTC.

In this sample, this clone turned up a few times. The chain links TRBV5-5 to TRBJ1-2, with D tentatively TRBD1 (6 bases). Between the trimmed V and J ends, which lost 2 bases and 4 bases, there was a span of 12 bases. The CDR3 contains 14 residues. The germline V gene encodes CDR1 SGHKS and CDR2 YYEKEE (reference sequence). The CDR3 loop reads CASSFVTGTYGYTF. In DNA, the CDR3 is TGTGCCAGCAGCTTTGTGACAGGAACCTATGGCTACACCTTC.

This chain uses TRBV5-4 with TRBJ2-5; D gene ambiguous. The germline V gene encodes CDR1 SGHNT and CDR2 YYREEE (reference sequence). V shed 0 bases and J shed 2 bases, with 14 bases lying between them. The CDR3 is 16 residues long. The CDR3 coding sequence is TGTGCCAGCAGCTTGGATCTCCCGCAGGCACAAGAGACCCAGTACTTC. Encoded protein: CASSLDLPQAQETQYF.

In this sample, this clone turned up once. The J gene is TRBJ2-3, the V gene TRBV9; 9 bases map to TRBD1. The trim removed 0 bases at V and 4 bases at J, leaving 6 bases unmatched. Looked up from germline, CDR1 is SGDLS and CDR2 is YYNGEE. This CDR3 has 16 amino acids. The DNA for the CDR3 is TGTGCCAGCAGCGTAGCTCAGGGACAGGGCGCAGATACGCAGTATTTT. As protein: CASSVAQGQGADTQYF. Combining the CDR3 with reference TRBV9 and TRBJ2-3 gives the whole variable domain DSGVTQTPKHLITATGQRVTLRCSPRSGDLSVYWYQQSLDQGLQFLIQYYNGEERAKGNILERFSAQQFPDLHSELNLSSLELGDSALYFCASSVAQGQGADTQYFGPGTRLTVL.